This record covers a single T cell receptor (beta chain). The data were obtained in a study of blood T cell repertoires in COVID-19. Overall study context: Acute and convalescent COVID-19 specimens originated in the United States, Italy and Spain. T cells, B-cell-depleted T cells, or PBMCs supplied cDNA or gDNA.

In the original workflow: The authors estimated nucleated cell counts from reference gene primer amplification. Clones were sequenced by immunoSEQ multiplex PCR, and TCRdb holds only the in-frame ones, with some missing. The DNA was the basis for D and trimming; V, J and clone size are from that table. Found here are more than 85,000 clones, about 90% of them singletons; the top ten hold 4.2%. From germline, CDR1 is MNHNS and CDR2 SASEGT. J was trimmed by 3 bases and V by 2 bases; bases with no gene match: 12. CDR3 length: 17 residues. This clonotype was obtained from a man aged 18 to 29 with acute or convalescent COVID-19. Sample: peripheral blood. The chain carries TRBV6-1 and TRBJ2-7, with TRBD1 matching over 8 bases. CDR3 residues: CASSEKTLRTGFYEQYF. For the CDR3, the DNA is TGTGCCAGCAGTGAAAAAACCCTTCGGACAGGGTTCTACGAGCAGTACTTC.